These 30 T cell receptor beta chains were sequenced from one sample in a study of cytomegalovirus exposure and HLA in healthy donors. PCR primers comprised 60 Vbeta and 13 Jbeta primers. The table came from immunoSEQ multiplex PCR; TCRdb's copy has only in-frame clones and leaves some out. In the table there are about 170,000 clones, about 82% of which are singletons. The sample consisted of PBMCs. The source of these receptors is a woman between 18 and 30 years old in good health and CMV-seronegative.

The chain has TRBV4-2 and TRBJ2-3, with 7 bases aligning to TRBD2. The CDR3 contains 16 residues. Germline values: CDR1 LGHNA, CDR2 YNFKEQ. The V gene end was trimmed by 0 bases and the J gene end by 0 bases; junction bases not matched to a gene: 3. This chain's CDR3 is CASSQDGGSSTDTQYF. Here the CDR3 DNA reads TGTGCCAGCAGCCAAGACGGCGGGAGTAGCACAGATACGCAGTATTTT.

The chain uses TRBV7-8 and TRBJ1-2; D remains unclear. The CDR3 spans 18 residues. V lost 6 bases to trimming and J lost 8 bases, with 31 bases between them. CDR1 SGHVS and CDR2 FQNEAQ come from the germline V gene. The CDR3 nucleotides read TGTGCCAGCAGTGCCCCCCATCCATGGCAGGCCACCGATCGGGGCTACACCTTC. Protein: CASSAPHPWQATDRGYTF.

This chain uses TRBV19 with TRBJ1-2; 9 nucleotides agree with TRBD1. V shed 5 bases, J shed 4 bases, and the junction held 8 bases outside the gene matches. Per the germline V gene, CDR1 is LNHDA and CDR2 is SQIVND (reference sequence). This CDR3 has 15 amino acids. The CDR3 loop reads CASSHGQGKFYGYTF. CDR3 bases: TGTGCCAGTAGTCATGGACAGGGGAAGTTCTATGGCTACACCTTC.

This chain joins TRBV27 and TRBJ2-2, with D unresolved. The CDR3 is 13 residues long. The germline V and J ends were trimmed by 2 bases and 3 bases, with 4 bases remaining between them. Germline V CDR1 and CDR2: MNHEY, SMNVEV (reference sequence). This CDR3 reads CASSLPYTGELFF. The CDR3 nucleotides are TGTGCCAGCAGTTTACCATACACCGGGGAGCTGTTTTTT.

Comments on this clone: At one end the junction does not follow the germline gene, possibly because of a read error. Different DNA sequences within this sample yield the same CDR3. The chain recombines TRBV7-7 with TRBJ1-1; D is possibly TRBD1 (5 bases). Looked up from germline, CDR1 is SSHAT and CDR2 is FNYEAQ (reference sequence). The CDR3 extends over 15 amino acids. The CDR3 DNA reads TGTGCTAGCAGCCCCCTTCGACAGTTGAACACTGAAGCTTTCTTT. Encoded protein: CASSPLRQLNTEAFF.

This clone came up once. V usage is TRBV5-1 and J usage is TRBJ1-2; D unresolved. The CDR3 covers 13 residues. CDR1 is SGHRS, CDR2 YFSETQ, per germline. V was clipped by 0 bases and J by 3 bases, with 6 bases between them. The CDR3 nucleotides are TGCGCCAGCAGCTTGGCACACGACTATGGCTACACCTTC. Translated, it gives CASSLAHDYGYTF.

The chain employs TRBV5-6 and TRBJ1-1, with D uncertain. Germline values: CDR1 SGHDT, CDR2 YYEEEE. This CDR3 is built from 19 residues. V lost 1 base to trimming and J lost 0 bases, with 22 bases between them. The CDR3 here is CASSLFLVALPHMNTEAFF. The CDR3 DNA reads TGTGCCAGCAGCTTGTTTCTGGTAGCGTTACCCCACATGAACACTGAAGCTTTCTTT.

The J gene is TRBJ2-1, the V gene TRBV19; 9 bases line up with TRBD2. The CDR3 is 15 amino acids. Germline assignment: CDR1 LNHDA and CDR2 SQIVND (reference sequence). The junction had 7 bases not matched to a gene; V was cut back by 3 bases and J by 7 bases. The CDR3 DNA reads TGTGCCAGTAGTATTGCGGGAGGGCCGCGAAATGAGCAGTTCTTC. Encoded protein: CASSIAGGPRNEQFF.

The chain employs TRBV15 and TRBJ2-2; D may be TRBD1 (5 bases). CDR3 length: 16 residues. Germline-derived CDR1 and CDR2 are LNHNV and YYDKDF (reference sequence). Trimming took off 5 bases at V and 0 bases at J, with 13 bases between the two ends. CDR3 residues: CATSPGQPSNTGELFF. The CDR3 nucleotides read TGTGCCACCAGCCCTGGACAACCATCGAACACCGGGGAGCTGTTTTTT.

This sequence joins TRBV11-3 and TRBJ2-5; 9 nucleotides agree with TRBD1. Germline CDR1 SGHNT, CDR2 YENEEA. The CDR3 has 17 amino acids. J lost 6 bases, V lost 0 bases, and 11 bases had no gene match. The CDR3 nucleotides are TGTGCCAGCAGCTTAGATTGGGGAAACAGGGGGCCGAAGACCCAGTACTTC. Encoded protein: CASSLDWGNRGPKTQYF.

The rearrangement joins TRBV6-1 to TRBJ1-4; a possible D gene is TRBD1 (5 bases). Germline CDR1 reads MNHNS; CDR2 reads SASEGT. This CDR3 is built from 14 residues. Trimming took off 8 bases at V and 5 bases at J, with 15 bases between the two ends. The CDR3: CASSGGTGNEKLFF. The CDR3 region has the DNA TGTGCCAGCTCTGGGGGGACCGGGAATGAAAAACTGTTTTTT.

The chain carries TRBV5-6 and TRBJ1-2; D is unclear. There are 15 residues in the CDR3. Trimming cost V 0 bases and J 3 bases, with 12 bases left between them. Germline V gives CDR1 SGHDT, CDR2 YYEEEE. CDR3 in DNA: TGTGCCAGCAGCTTGGCCGGGCGGAGGGACTATGGCTACACCTTC. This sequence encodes CASSLAGRRDYGYTF.

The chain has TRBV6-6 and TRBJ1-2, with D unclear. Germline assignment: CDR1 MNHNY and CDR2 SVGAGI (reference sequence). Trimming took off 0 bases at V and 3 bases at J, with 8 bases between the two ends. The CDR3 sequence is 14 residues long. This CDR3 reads CASSYSFSDYGYTF. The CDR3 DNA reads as TGTGCCAGCAGTTACTCCTTCAGTGACTATGGCTACACCTTC.

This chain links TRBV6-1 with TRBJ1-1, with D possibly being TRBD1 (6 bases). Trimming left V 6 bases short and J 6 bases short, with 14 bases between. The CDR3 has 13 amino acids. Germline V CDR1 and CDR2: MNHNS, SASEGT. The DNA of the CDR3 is TGTGCCAGCAGACGTTCCGGGACACCTGAAGCTTTCTTT. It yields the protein CASRRSGTPEAFF.

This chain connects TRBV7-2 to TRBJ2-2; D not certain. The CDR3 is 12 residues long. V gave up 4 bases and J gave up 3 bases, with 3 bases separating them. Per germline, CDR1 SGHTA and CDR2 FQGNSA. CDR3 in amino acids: CASSSYTGELFF. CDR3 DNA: TGTGCCAGCAGCTCCTACACCGGGGAGCTGTTTTTT.

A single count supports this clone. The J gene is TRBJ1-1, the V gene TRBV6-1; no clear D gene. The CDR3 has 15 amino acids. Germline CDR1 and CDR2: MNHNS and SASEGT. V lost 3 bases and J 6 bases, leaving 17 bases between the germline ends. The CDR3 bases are TGTGCCAGCAGTGACCCTTTGGGCTGGATCTCTGAAGCTTTCTTT. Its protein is CASSDPLGWISEAFF.

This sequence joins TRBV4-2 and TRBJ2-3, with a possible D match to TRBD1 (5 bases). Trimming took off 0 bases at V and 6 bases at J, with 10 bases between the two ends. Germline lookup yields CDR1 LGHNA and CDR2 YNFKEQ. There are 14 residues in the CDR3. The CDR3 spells CASSQEKGYDTQYF. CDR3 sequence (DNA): TGTGCCAGCAGCCAAGAGAAGGGGTACGATACGCAGTATTTT.

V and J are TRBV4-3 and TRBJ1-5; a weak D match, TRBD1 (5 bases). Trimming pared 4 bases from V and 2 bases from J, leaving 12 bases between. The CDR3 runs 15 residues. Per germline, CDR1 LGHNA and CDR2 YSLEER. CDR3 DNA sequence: TGCGCCAGCAGCCGCCTGTGGGGGGGCAATCAGCCCCAGCATTTT. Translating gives CASSRLWGGNQPQHF.

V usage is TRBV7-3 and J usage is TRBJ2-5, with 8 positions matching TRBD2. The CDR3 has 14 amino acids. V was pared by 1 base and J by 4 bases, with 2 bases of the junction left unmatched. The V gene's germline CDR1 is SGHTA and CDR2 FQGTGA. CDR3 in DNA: TGTGCCAGCAGCTTAAGCGGGAGGAGAGAGACCCAGTACTTC. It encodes CASSLSGRRETQYF.

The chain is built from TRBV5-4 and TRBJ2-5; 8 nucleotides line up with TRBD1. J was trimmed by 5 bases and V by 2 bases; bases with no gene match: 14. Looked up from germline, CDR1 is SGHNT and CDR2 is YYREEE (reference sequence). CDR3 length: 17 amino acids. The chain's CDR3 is CASSFTGQGAYRETQYF. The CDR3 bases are TGTGCCAGCAGCTTCACGGGGCAGGGGGCTTATCGGGAGACCCAGTACTTC.

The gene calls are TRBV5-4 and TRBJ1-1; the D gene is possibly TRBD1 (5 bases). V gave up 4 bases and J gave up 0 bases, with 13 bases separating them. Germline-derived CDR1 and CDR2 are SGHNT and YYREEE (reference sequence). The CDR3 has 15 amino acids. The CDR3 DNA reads TGTGCCAGCAGCCATACGACAGTAATGAACACTGAAGCTTTCTTT. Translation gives CASSHTTVMNTEAFF.

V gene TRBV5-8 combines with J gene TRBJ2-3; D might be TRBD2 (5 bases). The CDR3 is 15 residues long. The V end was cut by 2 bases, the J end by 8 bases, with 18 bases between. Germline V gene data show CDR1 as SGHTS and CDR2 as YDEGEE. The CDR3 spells CASSFEGLLEGTQYF. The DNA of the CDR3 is TGTGCCAGCAGCTTTGAGGGTCTACTGGAAGGTACGCAGTATTTT.

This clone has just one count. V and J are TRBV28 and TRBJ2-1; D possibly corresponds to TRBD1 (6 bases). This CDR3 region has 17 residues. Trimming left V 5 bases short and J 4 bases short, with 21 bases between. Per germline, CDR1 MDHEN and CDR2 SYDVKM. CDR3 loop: CASSPRDTRTMYNEQFF. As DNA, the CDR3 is TGTGCCAGCAGTCCTCGGGACACGAGGACGATGTACAATGAGCAGTTCTTC.

The CDR3 region has the DNA TGTGCCATCAGACAGGCGAACACCGGGGAGCTGTTTTTT. Protein product: CAIRQANTGELFF. The rearrangement links TRBV10-3 to TRBJ2-2; possibly TRBD1 for D (5 bases). Trimming took off 6 bases at V and 0 bases at J, with 5 bases between the two ends. CDR1 and CDR2 (germline): ENHRY, SYGVKD. The CDR3 totals 13 residues.

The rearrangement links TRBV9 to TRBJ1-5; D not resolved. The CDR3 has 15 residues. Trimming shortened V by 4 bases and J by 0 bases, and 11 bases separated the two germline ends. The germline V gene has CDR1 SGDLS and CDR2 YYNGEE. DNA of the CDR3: TGTGCCAGCAGCCCCCGAGAGCATAGCAATCAGCCCCAGCATTTT. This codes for CASSPREHSNQPQHF.

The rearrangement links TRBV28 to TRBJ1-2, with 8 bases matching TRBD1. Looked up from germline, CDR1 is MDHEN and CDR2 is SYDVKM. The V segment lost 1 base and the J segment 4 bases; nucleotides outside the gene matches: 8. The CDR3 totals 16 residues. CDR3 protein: CASSLLGAGGGYGYTF. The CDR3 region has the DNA TGTGCCAGCAGTTTATTGGGGGCAGGGGGCGGCTATGGCTACACCTTC.

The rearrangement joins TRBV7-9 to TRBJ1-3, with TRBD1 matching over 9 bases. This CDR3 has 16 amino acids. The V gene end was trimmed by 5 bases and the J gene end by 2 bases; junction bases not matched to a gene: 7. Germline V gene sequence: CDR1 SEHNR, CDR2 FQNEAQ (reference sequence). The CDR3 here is CASSPGQGATGNTIYF. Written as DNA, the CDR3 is TGTGCCAGCAGCCCGGGACAGGGTGCAACTGGAAACACCATATATTTT. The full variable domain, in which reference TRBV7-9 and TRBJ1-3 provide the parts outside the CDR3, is DTGVSQNPRHKITKRGQNVTFRCDPISEHNRLYWYRQTLGQGPEFLTYFQNEAQLEKSRLLSDRFSAERPKGSFSTLEIQRTEQGDSAMYLCASSPGQGATGNTIYFGEGSWLTVV.

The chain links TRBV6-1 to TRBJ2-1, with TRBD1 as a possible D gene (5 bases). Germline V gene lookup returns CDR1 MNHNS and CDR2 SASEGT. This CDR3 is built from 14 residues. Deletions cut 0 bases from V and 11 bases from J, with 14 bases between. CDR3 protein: CASSEAERQLKQFF. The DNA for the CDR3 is TGTGCCAGCAGTGAAGCGGAGAGACAGCTAAAGCAGTTCTTC.

DNA for the CDR3: TGTGCCAGCAGCCCCCTCGGCACCCGGGACAGGACCTACGAGCAGTACTTC. Protein: CASSPLGTRDRTYEQYF. The chain carries TRBV14 and TRBJ2-7; TRBD1 agrees at 8 bases. Trimming removed 4 bases from V and 2 bases from J; junction bases left unmatched: 13. The CDR3 runs 17 residues. From germline, CDR1 is SGHDN and CDR2 FVKESK.

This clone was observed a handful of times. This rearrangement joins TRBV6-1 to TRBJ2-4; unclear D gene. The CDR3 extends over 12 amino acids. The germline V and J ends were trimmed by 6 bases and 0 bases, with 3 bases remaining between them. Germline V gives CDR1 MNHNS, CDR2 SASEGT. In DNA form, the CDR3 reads TGTGCCAGCAGCGTAGCCAAAAACATTCAGTACTTC. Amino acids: CASSVAKNIQYF.